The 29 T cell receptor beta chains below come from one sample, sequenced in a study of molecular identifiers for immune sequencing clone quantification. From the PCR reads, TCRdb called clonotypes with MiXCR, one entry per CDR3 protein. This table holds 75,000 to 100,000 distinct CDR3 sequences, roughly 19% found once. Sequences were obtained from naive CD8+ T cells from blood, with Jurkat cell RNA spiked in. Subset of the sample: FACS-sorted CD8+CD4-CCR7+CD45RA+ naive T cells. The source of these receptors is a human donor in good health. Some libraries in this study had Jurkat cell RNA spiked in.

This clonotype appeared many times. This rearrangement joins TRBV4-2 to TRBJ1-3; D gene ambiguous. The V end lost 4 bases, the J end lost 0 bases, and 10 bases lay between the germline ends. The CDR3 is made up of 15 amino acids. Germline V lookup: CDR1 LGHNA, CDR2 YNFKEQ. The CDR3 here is CASSPKEASGNTIYF. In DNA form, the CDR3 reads TGTGCCAGCAGCCCAAAGGAGGCCTCTGGAAACACCATATATTTT.

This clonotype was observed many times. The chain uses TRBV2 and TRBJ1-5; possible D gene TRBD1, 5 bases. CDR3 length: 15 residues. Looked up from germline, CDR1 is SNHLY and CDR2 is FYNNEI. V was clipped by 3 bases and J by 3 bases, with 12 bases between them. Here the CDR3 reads CASSDPTALNQPQHF. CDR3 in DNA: TGTGCCAGCAGTGATCCGACAGCCCTCAATCAGCCCCAGCATTTT.

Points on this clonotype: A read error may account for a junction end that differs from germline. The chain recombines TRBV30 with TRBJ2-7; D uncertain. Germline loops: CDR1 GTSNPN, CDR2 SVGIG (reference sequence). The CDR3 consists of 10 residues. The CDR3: CAWSVHERYF. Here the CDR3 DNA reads TGTGCCTGGAGTGTACATGAGCGGTACTTC. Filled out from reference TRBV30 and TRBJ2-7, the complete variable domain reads SQTIHQWPATLVQPVGSPLSLECTVEGTSNPNLYWYRQAAGRGLQLLFYSVGIGQISSEVPQNLSASRPQDRQFILSSKKLLLSDSGFYLCAWSVHERYFGPGTRLTVT.

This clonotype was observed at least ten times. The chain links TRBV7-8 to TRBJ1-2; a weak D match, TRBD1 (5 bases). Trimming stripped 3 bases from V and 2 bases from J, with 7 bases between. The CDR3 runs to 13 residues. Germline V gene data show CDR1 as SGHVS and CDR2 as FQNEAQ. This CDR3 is CASSLGENYGYTF. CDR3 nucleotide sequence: TGTGCCAGCAGCTTGGGGGAAAACTATGGCTACACCTTC. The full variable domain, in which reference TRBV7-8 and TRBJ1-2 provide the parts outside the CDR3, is GAGVSQSPRYKVAKRGQDVALRCDPISGHVSLFWYQQALGQGPEFLTYFQNEAQLDKSGLPSDRFFAERPEGSVSTLKIQRTQQEDSAVYLCASSLGENYGYTFGSGTRLTVV.

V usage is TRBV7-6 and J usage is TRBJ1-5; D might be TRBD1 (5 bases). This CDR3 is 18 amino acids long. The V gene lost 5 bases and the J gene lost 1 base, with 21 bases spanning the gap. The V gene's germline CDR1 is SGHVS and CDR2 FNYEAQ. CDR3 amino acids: CASSTHSRGRGSNQPQHF. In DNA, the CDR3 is TGTGCCAGCAGCACGCACTCCCGGGGCCGGGGAAGCAATCAGCCCCAGCATTTT.

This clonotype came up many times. The CDR3 protein is CASSLILAGSYEQYF. The CDR3 bases are TGTGCCAGCAGTTTAATACTAGCGGGATCCTACGAGCAGTACTTC. The chain has TRBV28 and TRBJ2-7; TRBD2 matches 10 bases. CDR1 is MDHEN and CDR2 is SYDVKM in the germline V gene. V was pared by 2 bases and J by 1 base, with 2 bases of the junction left unmatched. The CDR3 runs 15 residues.

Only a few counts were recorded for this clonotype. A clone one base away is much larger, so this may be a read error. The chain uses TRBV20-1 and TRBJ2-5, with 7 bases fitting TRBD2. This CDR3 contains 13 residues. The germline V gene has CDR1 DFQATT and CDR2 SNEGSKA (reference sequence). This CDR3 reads CGALAEYQETQYF. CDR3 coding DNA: TGCGGTGCCCTAGCGGAGTACCAAGAGACCCAGTACTTC.

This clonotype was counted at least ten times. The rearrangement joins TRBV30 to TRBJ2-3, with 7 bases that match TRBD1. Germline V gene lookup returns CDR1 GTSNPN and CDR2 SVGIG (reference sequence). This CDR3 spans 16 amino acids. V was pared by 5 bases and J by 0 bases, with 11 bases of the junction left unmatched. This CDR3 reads CAWDHGTVTSTDTQYF. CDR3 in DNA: TGTGCCTGGGACCACGGGACAGTCACTAGCACAGATACGCAGTATTTT.

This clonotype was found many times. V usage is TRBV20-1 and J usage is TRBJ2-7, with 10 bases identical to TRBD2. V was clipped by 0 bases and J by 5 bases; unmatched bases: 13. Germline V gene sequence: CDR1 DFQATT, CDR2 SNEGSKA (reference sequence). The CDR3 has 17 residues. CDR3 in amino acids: CSARDSLSSGGLDEQYF. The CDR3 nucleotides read TGCAGTGCTAGAGATTCCCTCTCTAGCGGGGGCCTCGACGAGCAGTACTTC.

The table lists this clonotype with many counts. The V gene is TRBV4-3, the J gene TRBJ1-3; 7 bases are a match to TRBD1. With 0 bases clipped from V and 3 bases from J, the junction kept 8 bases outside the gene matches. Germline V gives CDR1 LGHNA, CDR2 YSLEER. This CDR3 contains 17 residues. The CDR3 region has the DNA TGCGCCAGCAGCCAAGATCGGGCAGGGGGGTATGGAAACACCATATATTTT. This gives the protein CASSQDRAGGYGNTIYF.

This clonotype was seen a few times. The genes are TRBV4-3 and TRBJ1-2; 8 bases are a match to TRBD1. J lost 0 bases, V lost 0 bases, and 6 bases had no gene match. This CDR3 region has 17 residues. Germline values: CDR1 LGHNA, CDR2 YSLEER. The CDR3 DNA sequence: TGCGCCAGCAGCCAAGATCGGACAGGGAGGGCTAACTATGGCTACACCTTC. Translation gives CASSQDRTGRANYGYTF.

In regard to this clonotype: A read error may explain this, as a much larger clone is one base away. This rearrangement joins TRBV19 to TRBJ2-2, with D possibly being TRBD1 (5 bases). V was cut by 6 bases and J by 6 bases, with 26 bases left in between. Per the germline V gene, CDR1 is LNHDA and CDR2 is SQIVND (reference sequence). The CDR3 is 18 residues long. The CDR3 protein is CASRTLGRQGFGAGELFF. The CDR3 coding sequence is TGTGCCAGTAGAACACTTGGTCGTCAGGGATTTGGCGCCGGGGAGCTGTTTTTT.

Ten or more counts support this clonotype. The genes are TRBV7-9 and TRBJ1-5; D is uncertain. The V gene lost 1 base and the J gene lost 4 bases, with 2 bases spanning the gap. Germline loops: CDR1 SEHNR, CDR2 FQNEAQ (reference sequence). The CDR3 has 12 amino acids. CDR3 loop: CASSLVNQPQHF. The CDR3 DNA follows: TGTGCCAGCAGCTTAGTGAATCAGCCCCAGCATTTT.

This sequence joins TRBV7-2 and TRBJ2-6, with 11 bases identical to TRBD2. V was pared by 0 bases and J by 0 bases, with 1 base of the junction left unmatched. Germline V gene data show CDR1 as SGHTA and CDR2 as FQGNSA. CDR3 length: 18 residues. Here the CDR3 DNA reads TGTGCCAGCAGCTTAGCTAGCGGGGGGGCCTCTGGGGCCAACGTCCTGACTTTC. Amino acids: CASSLASGGASGANVLTF.

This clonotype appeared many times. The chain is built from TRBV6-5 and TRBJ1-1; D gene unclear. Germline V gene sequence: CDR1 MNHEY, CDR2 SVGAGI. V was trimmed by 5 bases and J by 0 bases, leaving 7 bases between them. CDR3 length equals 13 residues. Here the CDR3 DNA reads TGTGCCAGCAGTACGTATTTGAACACTGAAGCTTTCTTT. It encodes CASSTYLNTEAFF.

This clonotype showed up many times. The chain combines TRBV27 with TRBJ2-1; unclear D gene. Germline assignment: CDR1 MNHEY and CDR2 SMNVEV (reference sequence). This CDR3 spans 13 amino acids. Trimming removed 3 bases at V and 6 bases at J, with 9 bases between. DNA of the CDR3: TGTGCCAGCAGTTTCGTAGGGTCCAATGAGCAGTTCTTC. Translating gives CASSFVGSNEQFF.

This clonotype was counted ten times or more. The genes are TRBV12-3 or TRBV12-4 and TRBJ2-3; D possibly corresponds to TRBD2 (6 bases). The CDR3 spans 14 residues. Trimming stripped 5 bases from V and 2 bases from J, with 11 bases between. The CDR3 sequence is CASSPGLFTDTQYF. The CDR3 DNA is TGTGCCAGCAGTCCAGGACTATTCACAGATACGCAGTATTTT.

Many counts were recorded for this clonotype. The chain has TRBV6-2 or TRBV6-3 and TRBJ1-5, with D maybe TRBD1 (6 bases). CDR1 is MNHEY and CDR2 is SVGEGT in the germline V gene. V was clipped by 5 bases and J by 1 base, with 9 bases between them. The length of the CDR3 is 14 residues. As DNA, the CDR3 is TGTGCCAGCAGTGCGGGGGCCAGCAATCAGCCCCAGCATTTT. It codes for CASSAGASNQPQHF.

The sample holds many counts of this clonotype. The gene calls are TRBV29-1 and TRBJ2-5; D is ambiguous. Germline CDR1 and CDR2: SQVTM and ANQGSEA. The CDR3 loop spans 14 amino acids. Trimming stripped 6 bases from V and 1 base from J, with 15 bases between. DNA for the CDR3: TGCAGCGTACTGGTGTCGAGGTCCCAAGAGACCCAGTACTTC. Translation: CSVLVSRSQETQYF.

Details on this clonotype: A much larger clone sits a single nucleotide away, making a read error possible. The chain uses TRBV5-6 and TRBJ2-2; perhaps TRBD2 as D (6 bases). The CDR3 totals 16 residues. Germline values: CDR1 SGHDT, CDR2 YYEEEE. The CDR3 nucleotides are TGTGCCAGCAGCTTCGGGTACGGGGACTTGGCCGGGGAGCTGCTTTTT. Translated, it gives CASSFGYGDLAGELLF.

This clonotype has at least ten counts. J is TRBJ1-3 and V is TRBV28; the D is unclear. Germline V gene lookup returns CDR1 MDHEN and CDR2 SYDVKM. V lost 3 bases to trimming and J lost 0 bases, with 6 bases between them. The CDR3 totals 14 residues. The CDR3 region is CASSFGVSGNTIYF. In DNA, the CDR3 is TGTGCCAGCAGTTTTGGGGTCTCTGGAAACACCATATATTTT.

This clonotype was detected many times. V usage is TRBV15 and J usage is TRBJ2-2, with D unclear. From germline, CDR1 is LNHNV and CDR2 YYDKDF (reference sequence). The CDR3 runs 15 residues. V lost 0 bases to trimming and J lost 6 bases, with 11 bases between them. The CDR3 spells CATSRDRTNAGELFF. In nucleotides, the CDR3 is TGTGCCACCAGCAGAGACCGGACCAACGCCGGGGAGCTGTTTTTT.

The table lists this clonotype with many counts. CDR3 nucleotide sequence: TGTGCCAGCAGTCCCCCAGGAGGGGGAGGCTCACCCCTCCACTTT. It yields the protein CASSPPGGGGSPLHF. This rearrangement joins TRBV27 to TRBJ1-6; D is possibly TRBD1 (6 bases). CDR3 size: 15 residues. Germline assignment: CDR1 MNHEY and CDR2 SMNVEV (reference sequence). V was clipped by 5 bases and J by 10 bases, with 18 bases between them.

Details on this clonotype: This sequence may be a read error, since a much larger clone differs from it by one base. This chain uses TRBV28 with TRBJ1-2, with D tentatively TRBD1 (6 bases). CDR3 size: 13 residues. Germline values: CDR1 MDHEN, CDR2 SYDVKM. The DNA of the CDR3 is TGTGCCAGCTGTTTCAGGACAGACTATGGCTACACCTTC. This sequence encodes CASCFRTDYGYTF.

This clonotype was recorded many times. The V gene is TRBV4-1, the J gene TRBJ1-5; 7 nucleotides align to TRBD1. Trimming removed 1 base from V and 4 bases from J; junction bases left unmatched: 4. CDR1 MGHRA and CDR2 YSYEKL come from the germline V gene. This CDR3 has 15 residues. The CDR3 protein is CASSQVGTDNQPQHF. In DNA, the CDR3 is TGCGCCAGCAGCCAAGTTGGGACAGATAATCAGCCCCAGCATTTT.

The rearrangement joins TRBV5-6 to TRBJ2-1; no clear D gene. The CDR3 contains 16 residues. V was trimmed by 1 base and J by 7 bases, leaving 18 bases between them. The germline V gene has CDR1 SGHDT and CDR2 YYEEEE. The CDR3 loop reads CASSLIPDLLMNEQFF. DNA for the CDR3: TGTGCCAGCAGCTTGATACCCGACCTATTAATGAATGAGCAGTTCTTC.

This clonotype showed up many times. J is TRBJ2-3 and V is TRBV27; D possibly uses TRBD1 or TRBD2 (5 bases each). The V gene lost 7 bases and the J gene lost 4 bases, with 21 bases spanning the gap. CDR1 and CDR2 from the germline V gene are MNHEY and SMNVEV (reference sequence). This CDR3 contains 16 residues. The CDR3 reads CASTHLGVDGPDTQYF. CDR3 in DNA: TGTGCCAGCACCCATTTGGGGGTTGATGGGCCAGATACGCAGTATTTT.

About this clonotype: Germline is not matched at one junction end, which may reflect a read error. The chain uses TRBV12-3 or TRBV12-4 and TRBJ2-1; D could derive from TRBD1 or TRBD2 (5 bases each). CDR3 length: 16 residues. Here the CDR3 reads CASSVTGAAFYNEQLF. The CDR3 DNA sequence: TGTGCCAGCAGTGTGACCGGGGCAGCCTTCTACAATGAGCAGCTCTTC.

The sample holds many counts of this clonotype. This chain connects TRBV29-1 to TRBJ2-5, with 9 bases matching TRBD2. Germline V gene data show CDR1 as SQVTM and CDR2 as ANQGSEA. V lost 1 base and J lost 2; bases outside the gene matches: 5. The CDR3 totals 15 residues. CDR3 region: CSVEVASGVQETQYF. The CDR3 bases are TGCAGCGTTGAAGTGGCTAGCGGGGTACAAGAGACCCAGTACTTC.